This T cell receptor beta chain was captured in a study of molecular identifiers for immune sequencing clone quantification. It was with previously described methods and listed TCR primers that bulk TCR libraries were made. Using its own MiXCR run on the PCR reads, TCRdb lists one record per CDR3 protein. The profile shows some 580,000 distinct CDR3 sequences, about 25% of them singletons. The study, taken as a whole, reports: Among 800,000 to 1,000,000 naive cells, as was reported, spiked Jurkat TCR RNA from one cell was detectable.

Sorting recovered naive CD8 T cells on a CD8+CD4-CCR7+CD45RA+ profile. Only a few counts were recorded for this clonotype. Its cognate antigen is unknown. Sequencing used naive CD8+ T cells from blood, with Jurkat cell RNA spiked in. Subset indicated: FACS-sorted CD8+CD4-CCR7+CD45RA+ naive T cells. This receptor was obtained from a human donor in good health. Some libraries in this study had Jurkat cell RNA spiked in.

The CDR3 loop is CASSLRGSESIQYF. The CDR3 nucleotides are TGTGCCAGCAGTTTACGCGGGTCAGAGAGCATTCAGTACTTC. The chain carries TRBV27 and TRBJ2-4; D might be TRBD2 (5 bases). The V gene lost 2 bases and the J gene lost 9 bases, with 14 bases spanning the gap. Germline assignment: CDR1 MNHEY and CDR2 SMNVEV (reference sequence). The CDR3 is 14 residues long.